This TCR beta chain appears in the sequencing data of a study of shared clonotypes between healthy human individuals. A single count supports this clone. Its specificity is not known. Study conclusions and caveats: Non-shared clonotypes had lower generation probabilities than clonotypes shared by all four sorted-subset donors. What limited the represented genetic and exposure-history diversity was the small number of donors.

The ends lost 4 bases at V and 0 bases at J; junction bases unmatched: 14. Per germline, CDR1 MNHEY and CDR2 SMNVEV (reference sequence). The CDR3 sequence is 18 residues long. Some clones are missing from TCRdb's copy, which holds only in-frame ones; the method was immunoSEQ multiplex PCR. The table records about 2 million clones, about 95% of them present only once. The chain couples TRBV27 to TRBJ1-1, with 7 bases matching TRBD1. The material sequenced was naive CD4+ T cells sorted from blood. Subset indicated: CD45RA+ positively selected. The clonotype originates from a man aged 18 to 35 in good health. DNA for the CDR3: TGTGCCAGCAGTTCAAGGGACAGAGGGGGGTTGATGAACACTGAAGCTTTCTTT. This codes for CASSSRDRGGLMNTEAFF.